A single T cell receptor beta chain is shown here with its context. This CDR3 has 18 residues. Assay used: immunoSEQ multiplex PCR; TCRdb lists only in-frame clones, some missing. The table records over 400,000 clones, roughly 90% of them present only once. This entry belongs to a study of blood T cell repertoires in COVID-19. The sequenced material came from peripheral blood. The receptor comes from a woman in her 30s with active or convalescent COVID-19. The J gene is TRBJ1-2, the V gene TRBV21-1. TRBV21-1 is recorded as a pseudogene. CDR3 in amino acids: CASSNKEAGRSEGYGYTF. DNA of the CDR3: TGTGCCAGCAGCAACAAAGAGGCGGGGAGGAGTGAGGGCTATGGCTACACCTTC.